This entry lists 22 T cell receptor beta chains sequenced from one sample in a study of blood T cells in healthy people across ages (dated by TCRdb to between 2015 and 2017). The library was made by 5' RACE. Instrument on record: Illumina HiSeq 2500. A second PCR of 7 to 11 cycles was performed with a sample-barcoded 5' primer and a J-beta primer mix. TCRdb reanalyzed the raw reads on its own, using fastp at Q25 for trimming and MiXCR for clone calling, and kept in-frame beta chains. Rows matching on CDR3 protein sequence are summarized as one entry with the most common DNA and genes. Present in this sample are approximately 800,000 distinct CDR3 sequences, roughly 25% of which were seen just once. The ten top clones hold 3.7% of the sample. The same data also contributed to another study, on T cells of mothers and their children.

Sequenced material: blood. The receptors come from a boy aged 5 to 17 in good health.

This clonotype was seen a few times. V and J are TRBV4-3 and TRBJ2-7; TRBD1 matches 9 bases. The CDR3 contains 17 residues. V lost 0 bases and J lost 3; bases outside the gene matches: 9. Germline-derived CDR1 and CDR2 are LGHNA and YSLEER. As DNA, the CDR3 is TGCGCCAGCAGCCAAGATCATGGGACAGGGAGCGGCTACGAGCAGTACTTC. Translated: CASSQDHGTGSGYEQYF.

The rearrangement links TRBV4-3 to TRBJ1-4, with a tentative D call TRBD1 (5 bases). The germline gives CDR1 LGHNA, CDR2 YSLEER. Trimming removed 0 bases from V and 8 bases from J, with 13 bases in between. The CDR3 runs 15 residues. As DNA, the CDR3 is TGCGCCAGCAGCCAAGATTTGGGGCTCGGGGAAAAACTGTTTTTT. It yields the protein CASSQDLGLGEKLFF.

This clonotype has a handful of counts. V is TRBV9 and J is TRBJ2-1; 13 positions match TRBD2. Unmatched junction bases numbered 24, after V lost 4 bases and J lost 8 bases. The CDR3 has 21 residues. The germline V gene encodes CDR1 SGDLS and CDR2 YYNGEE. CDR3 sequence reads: CASSPTGGLAGVSRNIDEQFF. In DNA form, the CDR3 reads TGTGCCAGCAGCCCAACAGGAGGACTAGCGGGAGTCTCACGGAACATCGATGAGCAGTTCTTC.

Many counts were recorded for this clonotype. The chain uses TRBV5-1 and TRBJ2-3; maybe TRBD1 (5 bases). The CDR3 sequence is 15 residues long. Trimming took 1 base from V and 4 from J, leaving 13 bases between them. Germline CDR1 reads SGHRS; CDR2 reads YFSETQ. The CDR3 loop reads CASSLYPGSADTQYF. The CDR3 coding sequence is TGCGCCAGCAGCTTGTACCCAGGGTCGGCAGATACGCAGTATTTT.

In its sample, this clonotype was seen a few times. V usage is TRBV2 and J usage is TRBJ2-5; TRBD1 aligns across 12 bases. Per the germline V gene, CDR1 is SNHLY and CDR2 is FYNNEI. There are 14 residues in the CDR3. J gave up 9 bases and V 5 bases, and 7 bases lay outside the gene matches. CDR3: CASSPGTGGRPQYF. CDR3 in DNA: TGTGCCAGCAGTCCCGGGACAGGGGGCCGGCCCCAGTACTTC. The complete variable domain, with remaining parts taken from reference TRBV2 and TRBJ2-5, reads EPEVTQTPSHQVTQMGQEVILRCVPISNHLYFYWYRQILGQKVEFLVSFYNNEISEKSEIFDDQFSVERPDGSNFTLKIRSTKLEDSAMYFCASSPGTGGRPQYFGPGTRLLVL.

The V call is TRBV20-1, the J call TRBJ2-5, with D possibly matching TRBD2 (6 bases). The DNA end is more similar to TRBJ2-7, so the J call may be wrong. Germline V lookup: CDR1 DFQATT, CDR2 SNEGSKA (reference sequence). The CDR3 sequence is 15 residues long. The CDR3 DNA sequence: TGCAGTGCTAGAGATTCCGGGCGGGATGACTACGAGCAGTACTTC. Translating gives CSARDSGRDDYEQYF.

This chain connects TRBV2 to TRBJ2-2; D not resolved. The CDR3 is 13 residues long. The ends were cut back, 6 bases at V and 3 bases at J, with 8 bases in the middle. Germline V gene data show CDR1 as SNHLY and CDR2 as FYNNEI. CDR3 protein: CASRPDHTGELFF. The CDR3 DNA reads TGTGCCAGCAGACCAGACCACACCGGGGAGCTGTTTTTT.

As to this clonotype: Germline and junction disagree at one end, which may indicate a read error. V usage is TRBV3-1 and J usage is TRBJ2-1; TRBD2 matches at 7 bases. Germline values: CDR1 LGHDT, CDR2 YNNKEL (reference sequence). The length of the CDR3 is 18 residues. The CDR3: CASSQEETSLGTYNEQFF. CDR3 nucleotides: TGTGCCAGCAGCCAAGAGGAGACTAGCCTGGGGACTTACAATGAACAGTTCTTC.

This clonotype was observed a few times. For the CDR3, the DNA is TGTGCCAGCAGCTTCACAGGGATAGCGGGAGGGTTCGAGACCCAGTACTTC. Translation gives CASSFTGIAGGFETQYF. The chain joins TRBV7-2 to TRBJ2-5, with 11 bases lining up with TRBD2. This CDR3 is built from 17 residues. The V gene end was trimmed by 3 bases and the J gene end by 5 bases; junction bases not matched to a gene: 11. Germline-derived CDR1 and CDR2 are SGHTA and FQGNSA.

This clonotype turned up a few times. CDR3 region: CASSEAKDSLAKNIQYF. In DNA, the CDR3 is TGTGCCAGCAGTGAAGCTAAGGACAGCCTAGCCAAAAACATTCAGTACTTC. The rearrangement uses TRBV6-1 and TRBJ2-4; D possibly corresponds to TRBD1 (6 bases). The CDR3 runs 17 residues. Germline V gene lookup returns CDR1 MNHNS and CDR2 SASEGT. V was shortened by 0 bases and J by 0 bases, with 12 bases between the two germline ends.

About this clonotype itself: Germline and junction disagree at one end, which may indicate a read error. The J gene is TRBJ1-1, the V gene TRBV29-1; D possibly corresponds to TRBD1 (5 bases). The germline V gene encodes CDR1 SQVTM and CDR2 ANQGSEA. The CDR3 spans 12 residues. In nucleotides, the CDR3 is TGCAGCGTAGTAGCAGGGAACGCTGAAGCTTTCTTT. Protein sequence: CSVVAGNAEAFF.

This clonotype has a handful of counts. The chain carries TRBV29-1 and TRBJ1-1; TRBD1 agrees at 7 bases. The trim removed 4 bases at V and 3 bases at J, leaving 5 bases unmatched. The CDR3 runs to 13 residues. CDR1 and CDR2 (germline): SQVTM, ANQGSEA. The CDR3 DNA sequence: TGCAGCGTTGCCTATGGACAGGACACTGAAGCTTTCTTT. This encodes CSVAYGQDTEAFF.

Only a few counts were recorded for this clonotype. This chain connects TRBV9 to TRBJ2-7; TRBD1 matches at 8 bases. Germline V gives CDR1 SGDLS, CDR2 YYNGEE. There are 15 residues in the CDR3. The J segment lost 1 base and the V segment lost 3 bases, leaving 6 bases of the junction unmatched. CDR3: CASSAGTGLSYEQYF. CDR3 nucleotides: TGTGCCAGCAGCGCGGGGACAGGTCTTTCCTACGAGCAGTACTTC.

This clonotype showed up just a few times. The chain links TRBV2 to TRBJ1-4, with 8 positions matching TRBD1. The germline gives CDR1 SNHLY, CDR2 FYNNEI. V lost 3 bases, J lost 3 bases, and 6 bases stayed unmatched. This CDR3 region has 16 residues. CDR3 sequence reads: CASSDDRGGSNEKLFF. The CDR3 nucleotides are TGTGCCAGCAGTGATGACAGGGGAGGATCTAATGAAAAACTGTTTTTT.

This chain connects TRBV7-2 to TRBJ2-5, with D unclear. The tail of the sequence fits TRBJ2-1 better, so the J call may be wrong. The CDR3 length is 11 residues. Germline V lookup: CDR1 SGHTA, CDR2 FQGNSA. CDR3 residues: CASSLNTEQFF. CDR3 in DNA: TGTGCCAGCAGCTTAAATACTGAGCAGTTCTTC.

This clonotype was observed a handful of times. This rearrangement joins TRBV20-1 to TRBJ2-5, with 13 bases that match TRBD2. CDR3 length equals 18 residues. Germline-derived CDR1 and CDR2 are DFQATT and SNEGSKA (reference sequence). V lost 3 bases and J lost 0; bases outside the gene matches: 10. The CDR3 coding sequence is TGCAGTGCTAGGCCCATTGGACTAGCGGGGGCATACCAAGAGACCCAGTACTTC. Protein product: CSARPIGLAGAYQETQYF.

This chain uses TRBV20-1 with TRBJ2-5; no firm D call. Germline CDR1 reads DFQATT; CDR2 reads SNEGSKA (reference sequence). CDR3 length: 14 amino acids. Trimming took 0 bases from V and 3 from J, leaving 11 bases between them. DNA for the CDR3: TGCAGTGCTAGAGATCTTGTTAGAGAAGAGACCCAGTACTTC. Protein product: CSARDLVREETQYF.

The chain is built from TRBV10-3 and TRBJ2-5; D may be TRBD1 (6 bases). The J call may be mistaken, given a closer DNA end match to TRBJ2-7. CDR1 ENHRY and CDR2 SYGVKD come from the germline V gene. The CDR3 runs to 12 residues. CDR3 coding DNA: TGTGCCATCAGTGACACAGGGTACGAGCAGTACTTC. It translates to CAISDTGYEQYF.

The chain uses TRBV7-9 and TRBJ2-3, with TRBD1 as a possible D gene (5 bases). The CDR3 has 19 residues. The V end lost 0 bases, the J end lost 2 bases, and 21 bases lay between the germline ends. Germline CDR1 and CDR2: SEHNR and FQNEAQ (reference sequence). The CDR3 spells CASSLAVLGDREFTDTQYF. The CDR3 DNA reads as TGTGCCAGCAGCTTAGCTGTTTTAGGCGACAGAGAATTCACAGATACGCAGTATTTT.

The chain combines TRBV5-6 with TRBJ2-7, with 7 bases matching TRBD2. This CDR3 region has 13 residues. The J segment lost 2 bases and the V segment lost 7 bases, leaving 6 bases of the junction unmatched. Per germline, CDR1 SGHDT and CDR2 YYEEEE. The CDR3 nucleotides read TGTGCCAGCGGGGAGGGGCCACCCTACGAGCAGTACTTC. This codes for CASGEGPPYEQYF.

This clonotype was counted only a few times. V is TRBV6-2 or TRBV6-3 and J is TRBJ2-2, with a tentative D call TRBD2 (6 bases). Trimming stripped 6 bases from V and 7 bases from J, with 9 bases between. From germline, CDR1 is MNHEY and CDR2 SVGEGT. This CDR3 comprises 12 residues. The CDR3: CASRGLVGELFF. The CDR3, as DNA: TGTGCCAGCAGGGGACTGGTCGGGGAGCTGTTTTTT.

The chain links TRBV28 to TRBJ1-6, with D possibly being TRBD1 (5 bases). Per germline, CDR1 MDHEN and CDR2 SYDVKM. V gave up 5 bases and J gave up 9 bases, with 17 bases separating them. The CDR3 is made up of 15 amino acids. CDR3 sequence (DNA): TGTGCCAGCAGTGAGGACACCTTTGGGAGTTCACCCCTCCACTTT. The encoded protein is CASSEDTFGSSPLHF.